This TCR beta chain appears in the sequencing data of a study of identical twins. This clonotype was detected once. Its antigen is unknown. General study findings and limits: Excess low generation probability was seen in twin-shared out-of-frame alpha sequences. Donors were not followed over many years; analysis was cross-sectional.

Trimming took 6 bases from V and 3 from J; bases not matched to a gene: 7. The CDR3 contains 14 residues. Germline CDR1 reads MNHEY; CDR2 reads SVGEGT. Only healthy Caucasians were included as donors. Template switching introduced a universal primer site, and the cDNA bore unique molecular identifiers. TCRdb itself ran the 5' RACE reads through MiXCR, one entry per CDR3 protein. Here the sample spans 420,000 or so distinct CDR3 sequences, approximately 17% being singletons. This chain links TRBV6-2 or TRBV6-3 with TRBJ2-7; 8 nucleotides agree with TRBD1. The sequenced sample was naive T cells sorted from blood. The sequence was collected from a man aged 50-59 years in good health. The DNA for the CDR3 is TGTGCCAGCAGGGACGGACAGGGAAGCTACGAGCAGTACTTC. Translated: CASRDGQGSYEQYF.